Listed below are T cell receptor beta chains from one sample, sequenced in a study of blood T cell repertoires in COVID-19. The assay was immunoSEQ multiplex PCR, and TCRdb's table has in-frame clones only and misses some. The sample lists about 69,000 clones; 79% were seen once. The material sequenced was peripheral blood. These receptors all stem from a man in his 60s with acute or convalescent COVID-19. CDR3s include the opening cysteine and the closing phenylalanine or tryptophan. D genes are given only for firm matches. The size entry is marked missing in some rows and otherwise reads once, few, many or a size class.

size,V,D,J,CDR3,DNA
.,TRBV9,TRBD2,TRBJ2-1,CASSQTPTSGGANEQFF,TGTGCCAGCAGCCAGACCCCTACTAGCGGGGGGGCCAATGAGCAGTTCTTC
.,TRBV6-4,.,TRBJ1-2,CASSIQANYGYTF,TGTGCCAGCAGTATCCAGGCTAACTATGGCTACACCTTC
.,TRBV2,TRBD1,TRBJ2-5,CASSEFTGEETQYF,TGTGCCAGCAGTGAATTTACAGGGGAGGAGACCCAGTACTTC
.,TRBV13,.,TRBJ1-1,CASSLGPYRAFF,TGTGCCAGCAGCTTAGGCCCCTATCGAGCTTTCTTT
.,TRBV5-1,.,TRBJ1-2,CASSLESPANYGYTF,TGCGCCAGCAGCTTGGAGAGTCCCGCTAACTATGGCTACACCTTC
.,TRBV3-1/TRBV3-2,TRBD2,TRBJ2-7,CASSPRMGLAGGRIWEQYF,TGTGCCAGCAGCCCGCGTATGGGCCTAGCGGGGGGGCGGATTTGGGAGCAGTACTTC
.,TRBV19,.,TRBJ1-1,CASSIPPQVEAFF,TGTGCCAGTAGTATCCCTCCGCAGGTTGAAGCTTTCTTT
.,TRBV12-3/TRBV12-4,.,TRBJ1-1,CASSAGWSEAFF,TGTGCCAGCAGTGCAGGGTGGTCTGAAGCTTTCTTT
.,TRBV5-3,TRBD2,TRBJ2-1,CARSLAVGGGAKDYNEQFF,TGTGCCAGAAGCTTGGCAGTAGGCGGGGGGGCCAAGGACTACAATGAGCAGTTCTTC
once,TRBV5-8,TRBD1,TRBJ2-5,CASSSPGQGQETQYF,TGTGCCAGCAGCTCCCCGGGACAGGGGCAAGAGACCCAGTACTTC
.,TRBV7-8,.,TRBJ2-5,CASSLRQVGETQYF,TGTGCCAGCAGCTTAAGACAGGTCGGAGAGACCCAGTACTTC
.,TRBV4-3,TRBD2,TRBJ2-3,CASSQDAGADTQYF,TGCGCCAGCAGCCAAGATGCGGGGGCAGATACGCAGTATTTT
once,TRBV11-2,.,TRBJ2-7,CASSLEGRGSYEQYF,TGTGCCAGCAGCTTAGAAGGCAGGGGATCCTACGAGCAGTACTTC
few,TRBV2,.,TRBJ1-1,CASSLQGSTEAFF,TGTGCCAGCAGTCTACAGGGTAGCACTGAAGCTTTCTTT
.,TRBV3-1/TRBV3-2,.,TRBJ1-2,CASSQANGLGGYTF,TGTGCCAGCAGCCAAGCCAACGGGTTGGGTGGCTACACCTTC
.,TRBV4-1,TRBD1,TRBJ1-6,CASSQDPTGDGWNSPLHF,TGCGCCAGCAGCCAAGATCCTACAGGGGACGGTTGGAATTCACCCCTCCACTTT
.,TRBV7-2,.,TRBJ1-5,CASSQVLGNQPQHF,TGTGCCAGCAGCCAGGTACTAGGAAATCAGCCCCAGCATTTT
.,TRBV5-8,TRBD2,TRBJ2-7,CASSLSSGGHYEQYF,TGTGCCAGCAGCTTGTCTAGCGGGGGACACTACGAGCAGTACTTC
.,TRBV5-1,.,TRBJ2-7,CASSLATGRVQYF,TGCGCCAGCAGCTTGGCAACAGGAAGAGTGCAGTACTTC
.,TRBV7-3,TRBD1,TRBJ1-1,CASSRQGGDTEAFF,TGTGCCAGCAGCCGTCAGGGGGGCGACACTGAAGCTTTCTTT
.,TRBV3-1/TRBV3-2,TRBD2,TRBJ2-1,CASSYAPRAGGRNEQFF,TGTGCCAGCAGCTACGCCCCCCGAGCGGGGGGGCGGAATGAGCAGTTCTTC
.,TRBV3-1/TRBV3-2,.,TRBJ2-6,CASSRFVSSGANVLTF,TGTGCCAGCAGTCGTTTTGTCAGCTCTGGGGCCAACGTCCTGACTTTC
once,TRBV5-1,.,TRBJ1-4,CASSWQDREKLFF,TGCGCCAGCAGTTGGCAGGATCGTGAAAAACTGTTTTTT
.,TRBV5-1,TRBD1,TRBJ1-4,CASSRMGGTGVEKLFF,TGCGCCAGCAGCAGGATGGGCGGGACAGGGGTTGAAAAACTGTTTTTT
few,TRBV12-3/TRBV12-4,TRBD1,TRBJ1-2,CASSSGDSYGYTF,TGTGCCAGCAGTTCAGGGGACAGCTATGGCTACACCTTC
.,TRBV7-2,TRBD2,TRBJ2-1,CASSRTSGTFLEQFF,TGTGCCAGCAGCAGAACTAGCGGGACGTTCTTGGAGCAGTTCTTC
.,TRBV4-1,.,TRBJ1-3,CASSQPGSSGNTIYF,TGCGCCAGCAGCCAGCCGGGGTCCTCTGGAAACACCATATATTTT
.,TRBV6-2/TRBV6-3,TRBD2,TRBJ2-5,CASSSGSGGTQETQYF,TGTGCCAGCAGTAGCGGTAGCGGGGGGACCCAAGAGACCCAGTACTTC
.,TRBV5-1,.,TRBJ1-1,CASSLGLDTEAFF,TGCGCCAGCAGTTTGGGTCTCGACACTGAAGCTTTCTTT